The 13 T cell receptor beta chains below all came from one sample that was sequenced in a study of CD4 T cells in relation to SARS-CoV-2 and coronaviruses. Their target antigens are unknown. Sequencing used immunoSEQ multiplex PCR; TCRdb keeps in-frame clones, though not all of them. The sample lists about 19,000 clones; approximately 80% were seen once. Unexposed donor CD4+ T cells date from 2011-2018, before the COVID-19 pandemic. The cells were cultured for about ten days before CD4+ T cells were isolated. The sample taken for sequencing was CD4+ T cells from PBMCs, cultured in vitro. The source of these receptors is a human donor in good health.

This clone showed up just a few times. The DNA of the CDR3 is TGTGCCACCTCTCGGGGTGCCTACGAGCAGTACTTC. Protein sequence: CATSRGAYEQYF. V usage is TRBV24-1 and J usage is TRBJ2-7, with D perhaps matching TRBD2 (5 bases). CDR1 is KGHDR and CDR2 is SFDVKD in the germline V gene. This CDR3 is built from 12 residues. Deletions cut 9 bases from V and 2 bases from J, with 10 bases between.

The CDR3 loop is CASSPTSFTYEQYF. In nucleotides, the CDR3 is TGTGCCAGCAGCCCGACTAGCTTCACCTACGAGCAGTACTTC. The chain joins TRBV3-1 (or the pseudogene TRBV3-2) to TRBJ2-7; 7 nucleotides match TRBD2. Germline CDR1 and CDR2: LGHDT and YNNKEL (reference sequence). The CDR3 has 14 residues. V lost 4 bases, J lost 2 bases, and 5 bases stayed unmatched.

This clone was observed a few times. The chain employs TRBV5-6 and TRBJ2-3; TRBD2 is a possible D gene (6 bases). This CDR3 comprises 15 residues. Germline V gene data show CDR1 as SGHDT and CDR2 as YYEEEE. The V and J ends lost 4 bases and 1 base respectively, with 13 bases between them. In DNA, the CDR3 is TGTGCCAGCAGCCCACGACTAGTCCGCACAGATACGCAGTATTTT. Translated, it gives CASSPRLVRTDTQYF. The entire variable domain, with the rest obtained from reference TRBV5-6 and TRBJ2-3, is as follows: DAGVTQSPTHLIKTRGQQVTLRCSPKSGHDTVSWYQQALGQGPQFIFQYYEEEERQRGNFPDRFSGHQFPNYSSELNVNALLLGDSALYLCASSPRLVRTDTQYFGPGTRLTVL.

The chain joins TRBV5-8 to TRBJ2-5; D possibly corresponds to TRBD1 (6 bases). Germline CDR1 SGHTS, CDR2 YDEGEE. The CDR3 is 14 residues long. The V end was cut by 1 base, the J end by 0 bases, with 7 bases between. This chain's CDR3 is CASSLRDNQETQYF. The CDR3 DNA reads as TGTGCCAGCAGCTTGCGGGACAACCAAGAGACCCAGTACTTC. The complete variable domain, with remaining parts taken from reference TRBV5-8 and TRBJ2-5, reads EAGVTQSPTHLIKTRGQQATLRCSPISGHTSVYWYQQALGLGLQFLLWYDEGEERNRGNFPPRFSGRQFPNYSSELNVNALELEDSALYLCASSLRDNQETQYFGPGTRLLVL.

The V call is TRBV11-2, the J call TRBJ2-1; TRBD2 matches at 11 bases. CDR3 length equals 16 residues. The junction had 8 bases not matched to a gene; V was cut back by 6 bases and J by 4 bases. Germline values: CDR1 SGHAT, CDR2 FQNNGV. The CDR3 sequence: CASRHSGRAGYNEQFF. CDR3 DNA sequence: TGTGCCAGCAGACATAGCGGGAGGGCCGGTTACAATGAGCAGTTCTTC.

J is TRBJ2-3 and V is TRBV24-1; the D is unclear. This CDR3 contains 15 residues. The V end lost 4 bases, the J end lost 1 base, and 11 bases lay between the germline ends. Per the germline V gene, CDR1 is KGHDR and CDR2 is SFDVKD. The CDR3 protein is CATSDPRRGTDTQYF. The CDR3 bases are TGTGCCACCAGTGACCCACGCCGGGGCACAGATACGCAGTATTTT.

CDR3 sequence: CASSVDPRSDYEQYF. DNA of the CDR3: TGTGCCAGCAGCGTAGATCCCCGCTCGGACTACGAGCAGTACTTC. The chain joins TRBV9 to TRBJ2-7; unclear D gene. Trimming removed 0 bases from V and 3 bases from J, with 13 bases in between. There are 15 residues in the CDR3. Looked up from germline, CDR1 is SGDLS and CDR2 is YYNGEE.

This chain links TRBV28 with TRBJ1-1; D is uncertain. CDR1 is MDHEN, CDR2 SYDVKM, per germline. V lost 2 bases, J lost 7 bases, and 14 bases lay in between. The CDR3 covers 14 residues. The CDR3 is CASSLGVGGLEAFF. Written as DNA, the CDR3 is TGTGCCAGCAGTTTAGGGGTGGGAGGGCTTGAAGCTTTCTTT.

Here the CDR3 reads CASSQTQGAFTYEQYF. CDR3 DNA sequence: TGTGCCAGTAGTCAGACACAGGGCGCCTTTACATACGAGCAGTACTTC. This rearrangement joins TRBV19 to TRBJ2-7; D is perhaps TRBD1 (6 bases). V was clipped by 5 bases and J by 4 bases, with 21 bases between them. This CDR3 is 16 amino acids long. CDR1 and CDR2 (germline): LNHDA, SQIVND (reference sequence).

V gene TRBV15 combines with J gene TRBJ1-1; tentative D call: TRBD1 (6 bases). Trimming took off 1 base at V and 1 base at J, with 13 bases between the two ends. CDR1 is LNHNV, CDR2 YYDKDF, per germline (reference sequence). The CDR3 consists of 16 residues. The DNA of the CDR3 is TGTGCCACCAGCAGAGCCCCGGGGGGCGAGAACACTGAAGCTTTCTTT. Its protein product is CATSRAPGGENTEAFF. Together with reference TRBV15 and TRBJ1-1, the CDR3 gives the full variable domain: DAMVIQNPRYQVTQFGKPVTLSCSQTLNHNVMYWYQQKSSQAPKLLFHYYDKDFNNEADTPDNFQSRRPNTSFCFLDIRSPGLGDTAMYLCATSRAPGGENTEAFFGQGTRLTVV.

A few counts support this clone. The rearrangement links TRBV5-1 to TRBJ2-1, with D possibly matching TRBD2 (6 bases). Germline V CDR1 and CDR2: SGHRS, YFSETQ. This CDR3 is 15 amino acids long. Trimming took 8 bases from V and 4 from J, leaving 19 bases between them. DNA for the CDR3: TGCGCCAGTAAGCCGGGACTTGAAACATACAATGAGCAGTTCTTC. Translating it yields CASKPGLETYNEQFF.

The chain links TRBV19 to TRBJ2-7; 9 nucleotides agree with TRBD2. This CDR3 region has 16 residues. Germline values: CDR1 LNHDA, CDR2 SQIVND (reference sequence). The junction had 14 bases not matched to a gene; V was cut back by 5 bases and J by 6 bases. CDR3 region: CASSHWAGGSVAEQYF. In DNA, the CDR3 is TGTGCCAGTAGTCATTGGGCGGGAGGGTCCGTGGCCGAGCAGTACTTC.

The chain carries TRBV5-1 and TRBJ1-2; D is unresolved. V lost 1 base, J lost 3 bases, and 4 bases lay in between. Per germline, CDR1 SGHRS and CDR2 YFSETQ. There are 12 residues in the CDR3. This CDR3 reads CASSLTDYGYTF. CDR3 bases: TGCGCCAGCAGCTTGACCGACTATGGCTACACCTTC.